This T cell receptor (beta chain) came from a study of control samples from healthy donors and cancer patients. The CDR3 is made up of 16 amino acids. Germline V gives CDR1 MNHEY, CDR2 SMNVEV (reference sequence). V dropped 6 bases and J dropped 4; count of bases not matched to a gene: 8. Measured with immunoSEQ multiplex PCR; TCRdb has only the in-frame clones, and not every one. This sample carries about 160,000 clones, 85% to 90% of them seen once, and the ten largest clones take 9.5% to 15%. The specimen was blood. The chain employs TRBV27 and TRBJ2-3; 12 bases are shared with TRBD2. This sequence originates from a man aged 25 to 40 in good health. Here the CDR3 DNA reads TGTGCCAGCAGGGCTAGCGGGAGGGCCGGGGCAGATACGCAGTATTTT. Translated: CASRASGRAGADTQYF.